This T cell receptor beta chain was identified in a study of vaccination and CD4 T cells after COVID-19. Comment on this clonotype: The antigen is undetermined.

Treatment meaning: approximately 9-day PBMC culture with coronavirus spike peptide pools or control peptides (ViraFEST assay). Culture of approximately 2 million PBMCs per well took place with roughly 10 IU/ml IL-2 and 9 to 10 ug/ml peptide pools. Cultured CD4+ T cell DNA underwent sequencing with the Oncomine TCR Beta short-read assay. TCRdb itself ran the PCR reads through MiXCR, one entry per CDR3 protein. The profile shows fewer than 15,000 distinct CDR3 sequences, around 40% of them singletons. This clonotype was sampled from a human donor who had recovered from COVID-19. Input material: CD4+ T cells from blood, cultured in vitro.

CDR3 coding DNA: TGCGCCAGCAGCTATTCTCGGGGGGGTAATGAAAAACTGTTTTTT. It encodes CASSYSRGGNEKLFF. This chain links TRBV4-1 with TRBJ1-4; D is possibly TRBD1 (5 bases). The V gene lost 5 bases and the J gene lost 4 bases, with 14 bases spanning the gap. Per germline, CDR1 MGHRA and CDR2 YSYEKL. There are 15 residues in the CDR3.